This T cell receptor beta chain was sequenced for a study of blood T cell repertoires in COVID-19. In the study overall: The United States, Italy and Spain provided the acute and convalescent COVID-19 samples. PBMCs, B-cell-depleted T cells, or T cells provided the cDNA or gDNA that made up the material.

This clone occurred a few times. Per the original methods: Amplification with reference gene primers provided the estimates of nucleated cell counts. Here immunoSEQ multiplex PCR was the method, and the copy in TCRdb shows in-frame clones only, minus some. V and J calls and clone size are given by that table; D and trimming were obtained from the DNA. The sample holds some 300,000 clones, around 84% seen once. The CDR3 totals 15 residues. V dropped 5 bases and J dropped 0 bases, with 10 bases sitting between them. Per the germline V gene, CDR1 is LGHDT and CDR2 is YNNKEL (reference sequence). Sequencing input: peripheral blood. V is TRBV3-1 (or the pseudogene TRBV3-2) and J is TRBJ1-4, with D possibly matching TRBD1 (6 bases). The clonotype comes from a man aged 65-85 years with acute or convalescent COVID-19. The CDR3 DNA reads TGTGCCAGCAGCAGAGACAGGACAACTAATGAAAAACTGTTTTTT. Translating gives CASSRDRTTNEKLFF.